These 17 T cell receptor beta chains were all obtained from the same sample, sequenced in a study of cytomegalovirus exposure and HLA in healthy donors. Researchers ran the PCR with 60 Vbeta and 13 Jbeta primers. The protocol was immunoSEQ multiplex PCR, while the TCRdb copy is restricted to in-frame clones and leaves out a portion. The sample carries 140,000 or so clones, about two thirds recorded once. The source material was PBMCs. These receptors were obtained from a middle-aged man in good health and CMV-seronegative.

Worth noting for this clone: The junction and the germline gene differ at one end; a read error may be behind it. The genes are TRBV5-6 and TRBJ1-4; D uncertain. Germline lookup yields CDR1 SGHDT and CDR2 YYEEEE. The length of the CDR3 is 13 residues. The CDR3 coding sequence is TGTGCCAGCAGCGGGGAGCTTAATGAAAAACCGTTTTTT. Its translation is CASSGELNEKPFF.

The chain recombines TRBV6-1 with TRBJ1-4; TRBD1 is a possible D gene (5 bases). Trimming cost V 5 bases and J 7 bases, with 14 bases left between them. The CDR3 consists of 14 residues. Germline lookup yields CDR1 MNHNS and CDR2 SASEGT. CDR3: CASSSGTDSEKLFF. DNA for the CDR3: TGTGCCAGCAGTAGCGGGACCGACAGTGAAAAACTGTTTTTT.

This chain uses TRBV7-7 with TRBJ1-2, with 12 bases matching TRBD1. The germline V gene has CDR1 SSHAT and CDR2 FNYEAQ (reference sequence). Trimming removed 5 bases from V and 7 bases from J; junction bases left unmatched: 14. This CDR3 spans 17 amino acids. CDR3 coding DNA: TGTGCCAGCAGCCGACCGGGACAGGGGGCGCTTCACGGTGGCTACACCTTC. It yields the protein CASSRPGQGALHGGYTF.

The J gene is TRBJ2-7, the V gene TRBV20-1; D is unclear. V gave up 3 bases and J gave up 4 bases, with 4 bases separating them. This CDR3 region has 10 residues. CDR1 DFQATT and CDR2 SNEGSKA come from the germline V gene (reference sequence). CDR3 nucleotide sequence: TGCAGTGCTAGTCCGTACGAGCAGTACTTC. It translates to CSASPYEQYF.

This clone was found a few times. V and J are TRBV2 and TRBJ1-2, with D possibly matching TRBD1 (5 bases). V gave up 4 bases and J gave up 8 bases, with 11 bases separating them. CDR3 length: 12 residues. Per the germline V gene, CDR1 is SNHLY and CDR2 is FYNNEI. CDR3 in amino acids: CASSASREGYTF. The CDR3 region has the DNA TGTGCCAGCAGTGCCAGCAGGGAAGGCTACACCTTC.

The chain links TRBV14 to TRBJ2-1; the match to TRBD2 covers 9 bases. Germline assignment: CDR1 SGHDN and CDR2 FVKESK. There are 15 residues in the CDR3. The trim removed 3 bases at V and 8 bases at J, leaving 8 bases unmatched. The CDR3 DNA reads as TGTGCCAGCAGCCACCTGGGGAGCGGGGGGTATGAGCAGTTCTTC. Amino acid sequence: CASSHLGSGGYEQFF.

The DNA of the CDR3 is TGCGCCAGCAGCCCCGGGACAGGGGTTGGCAATCAGCCCCAGCATTTT. This codes for CASSPGTGVGNQPQHF. The chain joins TRBV5-1 to TRBJ1-5; 10 positions match TRBD1. CDR1 is SGHRS and CDR2 is YFSETQ in the germline V gene. The CDR3 has 16 residues. After removal of 4 bases from V and 2 bases from J, the junction contained 6 bases not matched to a gene.

The genes are TRBV6-5 and TRBJ1-2, with a tentative D call TRBD1 (5 bases). The germline V gene has CDR1 MNHEY and CDR2 SVGAGI. CDR3 size: 14 residues. The germline V and J ends were trimmed by 0 bases and 6 bases, with 11 bases remaining between them. CDR3 protein: CASSYSAGFDGYTF. DNA for the CDR3: TGTGCCAGCAGTTACTCGGCAGGGTTCGATGGCTACACCTTC.

V usage is TRBV28 and J usage is TRBJ2-2; 13 bases map to TRBD2. The germline V gene encodes CDR1 MDHEN and CDR2 SYDVKM. The CDR3 length is 14 residues. The V gene end was trimmed by 6 bases and the J gene end by 5 bases; junction bases not matched to a gene: 0. DNA of the CDR3: TGTGCCAGCAGGACTAGCGGGAGGACCGGGGAGCTGTTTTTT. It codes for CASRTSGRTGELFF.

The J gene is TRBJ2-3, the V gene TRBV7-2, with TRBD2 matching over 8 bases. The V and J ends lost 5 bases and 1 base, in that order; junction bases with no gene match: 5. Germline V gene data show CDR1 as SGHTA and CDR2 as FQGNSA. CDR3 length: 15 amino acids. The CDR3 loop reads CASSRTSRRTDTQYF. CDR3 DNA: TGTGCCAGCAGCCGGACTAGCCGACGCACAGATACGCAGTATTTT.

This chain links TRBV7-2 with TRBJ1-1, with TRBD1 as a possible D gene (6 bases). Trimming removed 5 bases at V and 7 bases at J, with 14 bases between. This CDR3 spans 13 amino acids. Germline CDR1 is SGHTA and CDR2 is FQGNSA. CDR3 residues: CASSPPTGFEAFF. DNA of the CDR3: TGTGCCAGCAGCCCCCCCACAGGGTTTGAAGCTTTCTTT.

This clone was recorded once. CDR3 region: CASSERRGGSMNTEAFF. CDR3 sequence (DNA): TGTGCCAGCAGTGAAAGGCGGGGAGGGAGTATGAACACTGAAGCTTTCTTT. J is TRBJ1-1 and V is TRBV6-1; no clear D. Germline V lookup: CDR1 MNHNS, CDR2 SASEGT. The CDR3 has 17 amino acids. Trimming shortened V by 2 bases and J by 0 bases, and 16 bases separated the two germline ends.

A few counts support this clone. This sequence joins TRBV4-1 and TRBJ2-2; D call uncertain. CDR1 is MGHRA and CDR2 is YSYEKL in the germline V gene. This CDR3 region has 15 residues. Trimming stripped 1 base from V and 1 base from J, with 7 bases between. CDR3 nucleotide sequence: TGCGCCAGCAGCCAAGCGGCAGGGAACACCGGGGAGCTGTTTTTT. This translates into CASSQAAGNTGELFF.

This clone was seen many times. The chain uses TRBV5-3 and TRBJ1-1, with no clear D. TRBV5-3 is reported as an ORF; its role is uncertain. Trimming shortened V by 0 bases and J by 3 bases, and 12 bases separated the two germline ends. The CDR3 length is 15 residues. CDR3 sequence reads: CARSLVPAGDTEAFF. The CDR3 DNA is TGTGCCAGAAGCTTGGTCCCCGCCGGGGACACTGAAGCTTTCTTT.

V gene TRBV6-5 combines with J gene TRBJ1-2; D is possibly TRBD1 (6 bases). The ends were cut back, 6 bases at V and 3 bases at J, with 14 bases in the middle. This CDR3 is built from 14 residues. Germline CDR1 is MNHEY and CDR2 is SVGAGI. DNA of the CDR3: TGTGCCAGCAGCCCCGGACAGTCATACTATGGCTACACCTTC. Encoded protein: CASSPGQSYYGYTF.

The chain couples TRBV18 to TRBJ1-2, with 7 bases fitting TRBD1. The CDR3 runs to 15 residues. Per germline, CDR1 KGHSH and CDR2 LQKENI. V was pared by 2 bases and J by 4 bases, with 7 bases of the junction left unmatched. The chain's CDR3 is CASSPTVRDSYGYTF. For the CDR3, the DNA is TGTGCCAGCTCACCAACCGTTCGGGACAGCTATGGCTACACCTTC. The full variable domain, in which reference TRBV18 and TRBJ1-2 provide the parts outside the CDR3, is NAGVMQNPRHLVRRRGQEARLRCSPMKGHSHVYWYRQLPEEGLKFMVYLQKENIIDESGMPKERFSAEFPKEGPSILRIQQVVRGDSAAYFCASSPTVRDSYGYTFGSGTRLTVV.

As for this clone: At the DNA level, this CDR3 is encoded by other sequences in the same sample as well. The rearrangement uses TRBV5-4 and TRBJ1-2, with TRBD1 matching 7 bases. The CDR3 loop spans 15 amino acids. V dropped 3 bases and J dropped 6; count of bases not matched to a gene: 11. Germline CDR1 is SGHNT and CDR2 is YYREEE (reference sequence). The CDR3 loop is CASSWPRGRRDGYTF. CDR3 nucleotide sequence: TGTGCCAGCAGCTGGCCCAGGGGGAGGAGGGATGGCTACACCTTC.